This TCR beta chain was captured in a study of cytomegalovirus exposure and HLA in healthy donors. General study points: The records held CMV serostatus as the only immune exposure information. In a later analysis, TCR beta V- and J-gene trimming showed a link to a missense DCLRE1C variant. An analysis that was carried out later associated approximately 17,000 TCR beta sequences with HLA alleles at 0.05 false discovery rate.

The CDR3 consists of 12 residues. The germline V gene encodes CDR1 MDHEN and CDR2 SYDVKM. This clone was counted only a few times. Antigen: not known. The junction differs from germline at one of its ends, possibly a read error. The PCR was carried out with 60 Vbeta primers and 13 Jbeta primers. Sequenced by immunoSEQ multiplex PCR; TCRdb stores in-frame clones only, minus some. Of some 120,000 clones listed, about a sixth are singletons. This TCR came from a female donor in good health and CMV-seropositive. The sequencing input was PBMCs. V usage is TRBV28 and J usage is TRBJ2-7, with D possibly being TRBD1 (6 bases). The CDR3 DNA is TGTGCCAGCAATTTACAGGGCTACGAGCAGTACTTC. Translation gives CASNLQGYEQYF.